This section outlines one T cell receptor beta chain sequence together with its context. Sequencing was performed with immunoSEQ multiplex PCR; in TCRdb, only in-frame clones are kept and a portion is missing. The repertoire includes around 88,000 clones, approximately 92% of them detected once, and 2% to 3% sits in the top ten. The source of the sample is a study of T cell changes during pregnancy in multiple sclerosis. Per germline, CDR1 LNHDA and CDR2 SQIVND (reference sequence). The junction had 8 bases not matched to a gene; V was cut back by 4 bases and J by 10 bases. The CDR3 extends over 13 amino acids.

Sequenced material: peripheral blood, taken in the first trimester of pregnancy. The chain uses TRBV19 and TRBJ2-3; 7 nucleotides line up with TRBD2. The TCR sequence derives from a female donor with multiple sclerosis, enrolled in a pregnancy study. DNA for the CDR3: TGTGCCAGTAGTACGGGGGAGGGCCGGGCGCAGTATTTT. Its translation is CASSTGEGRAQYF.